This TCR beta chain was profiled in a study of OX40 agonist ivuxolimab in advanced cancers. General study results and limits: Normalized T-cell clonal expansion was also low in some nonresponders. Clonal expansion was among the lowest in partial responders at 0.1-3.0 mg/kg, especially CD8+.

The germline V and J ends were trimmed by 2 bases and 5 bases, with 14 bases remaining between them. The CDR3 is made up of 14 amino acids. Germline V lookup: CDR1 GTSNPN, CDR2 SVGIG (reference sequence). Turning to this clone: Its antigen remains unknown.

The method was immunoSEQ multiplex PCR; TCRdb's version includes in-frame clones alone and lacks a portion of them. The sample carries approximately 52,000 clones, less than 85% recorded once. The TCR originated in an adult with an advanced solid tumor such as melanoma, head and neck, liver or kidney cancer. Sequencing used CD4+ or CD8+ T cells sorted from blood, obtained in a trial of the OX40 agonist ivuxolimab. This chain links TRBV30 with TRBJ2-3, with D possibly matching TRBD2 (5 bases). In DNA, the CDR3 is TGTGCCTGGAGTACAACTAGGTACCTAGATACGCAGTATTTT. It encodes CAWSTTRYLDTQYF.